Following are 17 T cell receptor beta chains from one sample sequenced in a study of human T cells and chemical hapten exposure. Time point of the sample: pre-sensitization, week 0. Treatment here: therapeutic diphenylcyclopropenone sensitization with weekly scalp DPC. TCRdb re-called the RACE reads with MiXCR, one entry per CDR3 protein. The sample consists of under 300,000 distinct CDR3 sequences, more than 6.5% of them appearing once. This material consisted of whole blood, taken in connection with sensitization to the hapten diphenylcyclopropenone (DPC). All receptors come from a woman between 35 and 50 years old with alopecia areata. Some clones in this sample may be carry-over from other donors' samples.

This chain joins TRBV10-3 and TRBJ2-7; possibly TRBD2 for D (5 bases). CDR3 size: 13 residues. V was cut by 6 bases and J by 8 bases, with 17 bases left in between. The germline gives CDR1 ENHRY, CDR2 SYGVKD. The CDR3: CAIRLQADGKQYF. The CDR3 nucleotides are TGTGCCATCAGGCTCCAAGCTGACGGGAAGCAGTACTTC.

This clonotype was seen a few times. J is TRBJ2-1 and V is TRBV7-2; TRBD2 aligns across 7 bases. The V segment lost 3 bases and the J segment 3 bases; nucleotides outside the gene matches: 11. CDR3 length: 17 residues. CDR1 SGHTA and CDR2 FQGNSA come from the germline V gene. The CDR3 coding sequence is TGTGCCAGCAGCTTCAGTGTCGTCTCTAGCGGCTACAATGAGCAGTTCTTC. Its translation is CASSFSVVSSGYNEQFF. Filled out from reference TRBV7-2 and TRBJ2-1, the complete variable domain reads GAGVSQSPSNKVTEKGKDVELRCDPISGHTALYWYRQSLGQGLEFLIYFQGNSAPDKSGLPSDRFSAERTGGSVSTLTIQRTQQEDSAVYLCASSFSVVSSGYNEQFFGPGTRLTVL.

In its sample, this clonotype was seen a few times. The chain recombines TRBV12-3 or TRBV12-4 with TRBJ2-2; D uncertain. The CDR3 totals 13 residues. The V and J ends lost 2 bases and 7 bases respectively, with 8 bases between them. The CDR3: CASSLYPGGELFF. The CDR3 DNA sequence: TGTGCCAGCAGTTTATACCCGGGCGGGGAGCTGTTTTTT.

This clonotype came up a few times. J is TRBJ2-6 and V is TRBV20-1, with TRBD1 matching 11 bases. Germline V gives CDR1 DFQATT, CDR2 SNEGSKA (reference sequence). The CDR3 loop spans 19 amino acids. The V gene end was trimmed by 3 bases and the J gene end by 1 base; junction bases not matched to a gene: 11. The CDR3 reads CSARHRDRGTLSGANVLTF. Here the CDR3 DNA reads TGCAGTGCTAGGCACCGGGACAGGGGGACCCTTTCTGGGGCCAACGTCCTGACTTTC.

The chain combines TRBV20-1 with TRBJ1-2, with D possibly TRBD1 on 6 matching bases. Trimming removed 3 bases at V and 4 bases at J, with 21 bases between. CDR3 size: 16 residues. Looked up from germline, CDR1 is DFQATT and CDR2 is SNEGSKA (reference sequence). Here the CDR3 reads CSARGTEGGAPYGYTF. CDR3 in DNA: TGCAGTGCTAGGGGAACCGAGGGGGGAGCTCCCTATGGCTACACCTTC.

The rearrangement uses TRBV7-9 and TRBJ2-7, with D possibly TRBD1 on 5 matching bases. V was cut by 1 base and J by 2 bases, with 12 bases left in between. The CDR3 spans 15 residues. Germline V gene data show CDR1 as SEHNR and CDR2 as FQNEAQ (reference sequence). The CDR3 region is CASSLGAPGPYEQYF. CDR3 bases: TGTGCCAGCAGCTTAGGGGCCCCAGGGCCCTACGAGCAGTACTTC.

This clonotype was found many times. The chain couples TRBV6-2 or TRBV6-3 to TRBJ2-7; TRBD2 aligns across 7 bases. The CDR3 totals 15 residues. V shed 8 bases and J 4 bases; nucleotides not matched to a gene: 14. Germline V gives CDR1 MNHEY, CDR2 SVGEGT. The CDR3 protein is CASADFAGVQYEQYF. In DNA, the CDR3 is TGTGCCAGCGCCGACTTCGCGGGAGTTCAGTACGAGCAGTACTTC.

This clonotype has just a few counts. The chain employs TRBV24-1 and TRBJ2-3; D gene unclear. V lost 2 bases and J lost 0, with 11 bases in between. From germline, CDR1 is KGHDR and CDR2 SFDVKD. This CDR3 has 16 amino acids. The DNA for the CDR3 is TGTGCCACCAGTGATTACTTCAACGCTAGCACAGATACGCAGTATTTT. As protein: CATSDYFNASTDTQYF.

This clonotype showed up just a few times. The chain uses TRBV7-3 and TRBJ2-5, with 8 nucleotides matching TRBD2. The V segment lost 2 bases and the J segment 5 bases; nucleotides outside the gene matches: 7. Germline CDR1 is SGHTA and CDR2 is FQGTGA. The CDR3 totals 15 residues. CDR3 sequence: CASSLSGGPPETQYF. As DNA, the CDR3 is TGTGCCAGCAGCTTATCGGGAGGGCCGCCCGAGACCCAGTACTTC. Looking up the rest from reference TRBV7-3 and TRBJ2-5 gives the full variable domain: GAGVSQTPSNKVTEKGKYVELRCDPISGHTALYWYRQSLGQGPEFLIYFQGTGAADDSGLPNDRFFAVRPEGSVSTLKIQRTERGDSAVYLCASSLSGGPPETQYFGPGTRLLVL.

The chain couples TRBV6-2 or TRBV6-3 to TRBJ2-1, with 7 bases identical to TRBD1. The germline gives CDR1 MNHEY, CDR2 SVGEGT. Trimming removed 0 bases from V and 0 bases from J; junction bases left unmatched: 8. The CDR3 totals 18 residues. CDR3 bases: TGTGCCAGCAGTTACTCACCGACAGGGCGCAGCTCCTACAATGAGCAGTTCTTC. This codes for CASSYSPTGRSSYNEQFF.

This clonotype was seen at least ten times. The gene calls are TRBV4-3 and TRBJ1-3; D is ambiguous. This CDR3 has 18 amino acids. The V end was cut by 0 bases, the J end by 0 bases, with 15 bases between. Germline values: CDR1 LGHNA, CDR2 YSLEER. Here the CDR3 reads CASSQDRSDLLSGNTIYF. CDR3 nucleotides: TGCGCCAGCAGCCAAGATCGGTCCGACCTCCTCTCTGGAAACACCATATATTTT.

This clonotype has a handful of counts. The chain employs TRBV20-1 and TRBJ1-1, with D possibly TRBD1 on 6 matching bases. The ends were cut back, 5 bases at V and 0 bases at J, with 10 bases in the middle. The CDR3 has 13 residues. The germline CDR1 and CDR2 sequences are DFQATT and SNEGSKA (reference sequence). CDR3 in DNA: TGCAGTGCTGTCTGGACAGTGAACACTGAAGCTTTCTTT. Translating gives CSAVWTVNTEAFF.

This chain links TRBV7-9 with TRBJ2-2, with 11 positions matching TRBD2. V trimming: 4 bases; J trimming: 4 bases; junction bases outside the gene matches: 5. CDR3 size: 16 residues. Germline assignment: CDR1 SEHNR and CDR2 FQNEAQ (reference sequence). Here the CDR3 DNA reads TGTGCCAGCAGCTCAGTAGCGGGAGGGATCACCGGGGAGCTGTTTTTT. It yields the protein CASSSVAGGITGELFF.

This clonotype was detected a few times. The chain recombines TRBV29-1 with TRBJ1-1, with 7 bases matching TRBD1. The V segment lost 6 bases and the J segment 0 bases; nucleotides outside the gene matches: 7. This CDR3 has 14 amino acids. Germline CDR1 and CDR2: SQVTM and ANQGSEA. CDR3 sequence reads: CSVMTGRVNTEAFF. The CDR3 DNA follows: TGCAGCGTGATGACAGGGCGGGTGAACACTGAAGCTTTCTTT.

This clonotype was counted many times. The chain is built from TRBV28 and TRBJ2-2; perhaps TRBD2 as D (5 bases). The CDR3 consists of 13 residues. Germline CDR1 and CDR2: MDHEN and SYDVKM. Trimming pared 6 bases from V and 1 base from J, leaving 6 bases between. CDR3 DNA: TGTGCCAGCAGACTAGTGAACACCGGGGAGCTGTTTTTT. Amino acid sequence: CASRLVNTGELFF.

This chain uses TRBV5-5 with TRBJ2-1; D may match TRBD1 or TRBD2 (6 bases each). This CDR3 is 13 amino acids long. The germline V gene has CDR1 SGHKS and CDR2 YYEKEE (reference sequence). The V end was cut by 1 base, the J end by 9 bases, with 11 bases between. The CDR3 reads CASSLYWGAEQFF. As DNA, the CDR3 is TGTGCCAGCAGCTTGTATTGGGGGGCTGAGCAGTTCTTC.

There are a few counts of this clonotype. Here the CDR3 DNA reads TGTGCCATCAGTGATTTCTACGGAAGCTCCTACGAGCAGTACTTC. Amino acids: CAISDFYGSSYEQYF. The chain couples TRBV10-3 to TRBJ2-7; the D is unclear. The CDR3 sequence is 15 residues long. The V end was cut by 3 bases, the J end by 0 bases, with 12 bases between. In germline, CDR1 is ENHRY, CDR2 SYGVKD.